Listed below are T cell receptor beta chains from one sample, sequenced in a study of T-cell memory formation after mild COVID-19. From the 5' RACE reads, TCRdb called clonotypes with MiXCR, one entry per CDR3 protein. Among more than 400,000 distinct CDR3 sequences listed, 15% to 20% were seen once. Sequencing was carried out using PBMCs or a T cell subset sorted from them (not recorded which). These receptors all come from an adult woman who had mild COVID-19 (a few samples of this study predate the infection). Cell type and time point are not known. Both conserved end residues are part of each CDR3. Each record gives: J gene, clone size, D gene, V gene, CDR3 protein, CDR3 DNA. The D gene is left open where the match is weak. Not every row has a clone size; where given, it reads once, few, many or a size class.

>TRBJ1-3|few|.|TRBV27
CASSFGYGNTIYF
TGTGCCAGCAGTTTCGGCTATGGAAACACCATATATTTT
>TRBJ2-7|few|TRBD1|TRBV5-6
CASSQPRGCRSSYEQYF
TGTGCCAGCAGCCAACCCAGGGGGTGCAGGAGCTCCTACGAGCAGTACTTC
>TRBJ2-7|few|.|TRBV2
CASSRDRTETYEQYF
TGTGCCAGCAGTCGAGACCGGACTGAAACCTACGAGCAGTACTTC
>TRBJ2-6|few|.|TRBV12-3/TRBV12-4
CASSLIPRFRQDSSGANVLTF
TGTGCCAGCAGTTTAATCCCAAGGTTTAGACAGGACAGCTCTGGGGCCAACGTCCTGACTTTC
>TRBJ1-2|few|.|TRBV7-9
CASSLQFWGMGTNYGYTF
TGTGCCAGCAGCCTCCAGTTTTGGGGGATGGGGACTAACTATGGCTACACCTTC
>TRBJ2-3|.|.|TRBV6-6
CASSKQGSDTQYF
TGTGCCAGCAGCAAACAGGGATCAGATACGCAGTATTTT
>TRBJ1-5|few|.|TRBV7-2
CASSLAPPDQPQHF
TGTGCCAGCAGCTTAGCTCCGCCAGATCAGCCCCAGCATTTT
>TRBJ1-2|many|.|TRBV12-3/TRBV12-4
CASSLSNEGIGGYTF
TGTGCCAGCAGTTTATCTAATGAGGGGATAGGTGGCTACACCTTC
>TRBJ2-2|few|TRBD1|TRBV4-1
CASSQNRGNTGELFF
TGCGCCAGCAGCCAGAACAGGGGGAACACCGGGGAGCTGTTTTTT
>TRBJ2-2|few|.|TRBV12-3/TRBV12-4
CASSLEARGSMGPNTGELFF
TGTGCCAGCAGTTTAGAGGCCAGGGGCTCAATGGGTCCGAACACCGGGGAGCTGTTTTTT
>TRBJ2-5|.|.|TRBV7-6
CASAEGWRTDTQYF
TGTGCCAGCGCTGAGGGGTGGAGGACAGATACGCAGTACTTC
>TRBJ1-2|.|TRBD1|TRBV5-1
CASSDGQGSGYGYTF
TGCGCCAGCAGCGACGGACAGGGTTCTGGCTATGGCTACACCTTC
>TRBJ2-7|.|.|TRBV7-2
CASSAASSYEQYF
TGTGCCAGCAGCGCCGCAAGCTCCTACGAGCAGTACTTC
>TRBJ2-5|many|TRBD2|TRBV2
CASRAGTSIAETQYF
TGTGCCAGCAGGGCCGGGACTAGTATTGCGGAGACCCAGTACTTC
>TRBJ2-1|few|TRBD2|TRBV9
CASRSTSTEQFF
TGTGCCAGCCGCTCGACTAGCACTGAGCAGTTCTTC
>TRBJ2-1|.|.|TRBV6-2/TRBV6-3
CASSYSSGTYSSYNEQFF
TGTGCCAGCAGTTACTCTTCCGGGACTTACAGCTCCTACAATGAGCAGTTCTTC
>TRBJ1-1|few|TRBD1|TRBV12-3/TRBV12-4
CASSLGYRGLNTEAFF
TGTGCCAGCAGTTTAGGGTACAGGGGACTGAACACTGAAGCTTTCTTT
>TRBJ1-5|.|.|TRBV15
CATSRDRLFQPQHF
TGTGCCACCAGCAGAGATCGTCTTTTCCAGCCCCAGCATTTT
>TRBJ1-6|once|TRBD1|TRBV5-1
CASSLTPGQGGGWDNSPLHF
TGCGCCAGCAGCCTGACCCCGGGACAGGGAGGAGGATGGGATAATTCACCCCTCCACTTT
>TRBJ2-1|.|.|TRBV7-2
CASSSIWGEVYNEQFF
TGTGCCAGCAGCTCCATATGGGGAGAGGTGTACAATGAGCAGTTCTTC
>TRBJ2-7|few|TRBD1|TRBV7-2
CASRRGQGAGEQYF
TGTGCCAGCCGGAGGGGGCAGGGGGCTGGCGAGCAGTACTTC
>TRBJ2-1|.|TRBD2|TRBV5-1
CASSFEGTTYNEQFF
TGCGCCAGCAGCTTCGAGGGGACTACCTACAATGAGCAGTTCTTC
>TRBJ2-1|few|TRBD2|TRBV5-1
CASSSLPSGGVNEQFF
TGCGCCAGCAGCTCCCTCCCGAGCGGGGGGGTCAATGAGCAGTTCTTC